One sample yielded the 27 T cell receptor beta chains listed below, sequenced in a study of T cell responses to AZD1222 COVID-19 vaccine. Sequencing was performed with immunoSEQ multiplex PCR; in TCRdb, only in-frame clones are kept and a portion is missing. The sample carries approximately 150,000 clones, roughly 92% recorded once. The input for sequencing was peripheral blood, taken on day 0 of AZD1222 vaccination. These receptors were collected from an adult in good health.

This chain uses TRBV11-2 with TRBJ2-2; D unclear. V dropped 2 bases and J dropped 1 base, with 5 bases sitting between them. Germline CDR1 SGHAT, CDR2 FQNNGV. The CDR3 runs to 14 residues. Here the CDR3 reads CASSLRRNTGELFF. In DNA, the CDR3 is TGTGCCAGCAGCTTAAGGAGGAACACCGGGGAGCTGTTTTTT.

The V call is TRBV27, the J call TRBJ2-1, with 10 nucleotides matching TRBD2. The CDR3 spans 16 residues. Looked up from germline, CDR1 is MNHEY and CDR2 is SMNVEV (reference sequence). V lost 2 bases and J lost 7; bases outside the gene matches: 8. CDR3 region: CASSLREREGENEQFF. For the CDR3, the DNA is TGTGCCAGCAGTTTAAGGGAGCGGGAGGGTGAAAATGAGCAGTTCTTC.

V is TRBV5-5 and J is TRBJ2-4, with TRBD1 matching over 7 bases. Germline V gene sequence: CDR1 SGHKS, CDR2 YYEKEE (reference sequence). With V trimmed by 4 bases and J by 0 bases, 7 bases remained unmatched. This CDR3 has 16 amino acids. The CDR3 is CASSLLGQIAKNIQYF. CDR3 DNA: TGTGCCAGCAGCCTTCTGGGACAGATAGCCAAAAACATTCAGTACTTC.

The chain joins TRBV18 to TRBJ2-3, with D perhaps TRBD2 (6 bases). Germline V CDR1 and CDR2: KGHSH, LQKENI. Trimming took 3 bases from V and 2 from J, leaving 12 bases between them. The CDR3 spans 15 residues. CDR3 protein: CASSPTRADTDTQYF. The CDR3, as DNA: TGTGCCAGCTCACCGACTAGAGCGGACACAGATACGCAGTATTTT.

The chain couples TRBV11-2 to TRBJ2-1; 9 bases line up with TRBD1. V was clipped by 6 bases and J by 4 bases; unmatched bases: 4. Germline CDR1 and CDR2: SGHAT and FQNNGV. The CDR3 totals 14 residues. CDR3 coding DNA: TGTGCCAGCAGAAGGACAGGGGATTACAATGAGCAGTTCTTC. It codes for CASRRTGDYNEQFF.

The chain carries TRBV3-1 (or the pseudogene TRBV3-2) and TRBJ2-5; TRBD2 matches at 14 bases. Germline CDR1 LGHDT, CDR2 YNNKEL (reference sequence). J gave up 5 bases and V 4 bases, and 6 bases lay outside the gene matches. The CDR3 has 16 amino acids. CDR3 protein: CASSRGLAGGGETQYF. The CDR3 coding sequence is TGTGCCAGCAGCCGAGGACTAGCGGGAGGAGGGGAGACCCAGTACTTC.

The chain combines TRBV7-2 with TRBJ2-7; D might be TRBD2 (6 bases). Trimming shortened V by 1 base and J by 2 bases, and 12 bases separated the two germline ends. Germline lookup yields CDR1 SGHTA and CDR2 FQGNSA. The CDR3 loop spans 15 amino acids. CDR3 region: CASSLGAGKAYEQYF. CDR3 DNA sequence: TGTGCCAGCAGCTTAGGGGCGGGGAAAGCCTACGAGCAGTACTTC.

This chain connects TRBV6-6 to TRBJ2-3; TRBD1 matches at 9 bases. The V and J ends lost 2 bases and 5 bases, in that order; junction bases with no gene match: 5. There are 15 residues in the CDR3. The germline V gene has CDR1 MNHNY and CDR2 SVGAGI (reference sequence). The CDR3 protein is CASSYGTGRVDTQYF. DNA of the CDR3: TGTGCCAGCAGTTACGGGACAGGGAGGGTAGATACGCAGTATTTT.

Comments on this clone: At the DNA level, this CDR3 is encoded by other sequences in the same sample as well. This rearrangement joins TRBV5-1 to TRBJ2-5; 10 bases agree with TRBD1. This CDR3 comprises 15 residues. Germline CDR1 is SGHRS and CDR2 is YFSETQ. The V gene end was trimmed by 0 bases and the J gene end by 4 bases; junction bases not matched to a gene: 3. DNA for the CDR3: TGCGCCAGCAGCTTGGGGACAGGGGGGCGAGAGACCCAGTACTTC. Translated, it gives CASSLGTGGRETQYF.

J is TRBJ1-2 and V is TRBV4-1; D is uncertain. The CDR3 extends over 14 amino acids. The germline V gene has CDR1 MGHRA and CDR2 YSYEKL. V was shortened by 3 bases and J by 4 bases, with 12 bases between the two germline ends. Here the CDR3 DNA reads TGCGCCAGCAGCCAGGGAGCAAGGAGCTATGGCTACACCTTC. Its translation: CASSQGARSYGYTF.

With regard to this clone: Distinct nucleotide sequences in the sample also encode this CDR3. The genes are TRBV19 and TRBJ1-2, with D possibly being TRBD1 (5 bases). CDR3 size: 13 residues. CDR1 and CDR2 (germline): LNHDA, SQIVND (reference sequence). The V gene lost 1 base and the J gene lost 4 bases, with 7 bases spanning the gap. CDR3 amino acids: CASSIGQGYGYTF. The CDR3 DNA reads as TGTGCCAGTAGTATAGGCCAGGGCTATGGCTACACCTTC.

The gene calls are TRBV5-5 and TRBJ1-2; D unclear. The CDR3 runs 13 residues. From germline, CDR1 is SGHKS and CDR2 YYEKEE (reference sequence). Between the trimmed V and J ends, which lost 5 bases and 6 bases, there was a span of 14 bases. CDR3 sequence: CASSLSRLDGYTF. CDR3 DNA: TGTGCCAGCAGTCTCTCGAGGCTCGATGGCTACACCTTC.

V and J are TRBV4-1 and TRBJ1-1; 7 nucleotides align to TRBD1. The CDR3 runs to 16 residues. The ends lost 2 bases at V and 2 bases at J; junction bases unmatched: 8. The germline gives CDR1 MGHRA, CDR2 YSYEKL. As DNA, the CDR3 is TGCGCCAGCAGCCAACGAATCGGACAGGTTAACACTGAAGCTTTCTTT. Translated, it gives CASSQRIGQVNTEAFF.

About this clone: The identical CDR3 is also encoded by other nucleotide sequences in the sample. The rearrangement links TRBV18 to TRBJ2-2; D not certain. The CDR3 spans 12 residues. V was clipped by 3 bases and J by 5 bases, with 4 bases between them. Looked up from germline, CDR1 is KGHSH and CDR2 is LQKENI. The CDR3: CASSPRTGELFF. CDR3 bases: TGTGCCAGCTCACCCCGGACCGGGGAGCTGTTTTTT.

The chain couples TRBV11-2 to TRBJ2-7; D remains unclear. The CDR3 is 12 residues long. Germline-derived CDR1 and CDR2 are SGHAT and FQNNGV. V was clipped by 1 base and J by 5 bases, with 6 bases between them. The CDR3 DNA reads TGTGCCAGCAGCTTAGTGGCCGACGAGCAGTACTTC. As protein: CASSLVADEQYF.

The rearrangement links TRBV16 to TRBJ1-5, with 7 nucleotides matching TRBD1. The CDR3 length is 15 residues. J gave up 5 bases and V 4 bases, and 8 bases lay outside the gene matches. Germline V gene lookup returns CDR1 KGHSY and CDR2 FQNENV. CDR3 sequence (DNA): TGTGCCAGCAGCCCAGTGACAGGGTGGTATCAGCCCCAGCATTTT. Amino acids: CASSPVTGWYQPQHF. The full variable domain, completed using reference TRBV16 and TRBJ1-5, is GEEVAQTPKHLVRGEGQKAKLYCAPIKGHSYVFWYQQVLKNEFKFLISFQNENVFDETGMPKERFSAKCLPNSPCSLEIQATKLEDSAVYFCASSPVTGWYQPQHFGDGTRLSIL.

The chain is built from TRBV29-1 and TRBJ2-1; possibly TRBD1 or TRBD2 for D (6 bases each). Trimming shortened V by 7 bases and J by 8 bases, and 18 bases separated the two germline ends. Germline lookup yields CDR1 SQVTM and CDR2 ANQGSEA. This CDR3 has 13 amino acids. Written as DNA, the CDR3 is TGCAGCGCCGCGAGGGGGGTAGGCGATGAGCAGTTCTTC. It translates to CSAARGVGDEQFF.

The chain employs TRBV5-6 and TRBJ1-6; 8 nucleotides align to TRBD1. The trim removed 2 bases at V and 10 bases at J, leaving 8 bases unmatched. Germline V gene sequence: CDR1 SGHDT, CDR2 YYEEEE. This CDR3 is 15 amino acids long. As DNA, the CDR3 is TGTGCCAGCAGCTTCTCGGGACAGGTGGTATCACCCCTCCACTTT. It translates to CASSFSGQVVSPLHF.

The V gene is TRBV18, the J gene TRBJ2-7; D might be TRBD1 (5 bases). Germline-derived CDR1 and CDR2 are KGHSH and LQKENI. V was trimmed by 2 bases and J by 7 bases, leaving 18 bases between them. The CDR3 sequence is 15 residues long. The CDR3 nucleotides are TGTGCCAGCTCACCATTCCAGGGCGGCGGTGGAGAGCAGTACTTC. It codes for CASSPFQGGGGEQYF.

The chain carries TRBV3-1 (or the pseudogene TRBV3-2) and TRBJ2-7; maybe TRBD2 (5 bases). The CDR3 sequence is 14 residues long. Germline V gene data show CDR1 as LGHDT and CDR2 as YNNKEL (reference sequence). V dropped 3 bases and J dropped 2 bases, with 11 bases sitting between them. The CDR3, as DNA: TGTGCCAGCAGCCACGGCCGGAGGACCTACGAGCAGTACTTC. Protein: CASSHGRRTYEQYF.

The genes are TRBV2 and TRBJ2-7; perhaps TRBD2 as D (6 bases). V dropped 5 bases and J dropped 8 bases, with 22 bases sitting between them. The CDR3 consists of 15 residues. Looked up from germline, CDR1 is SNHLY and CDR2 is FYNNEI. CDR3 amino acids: CASSSTGGGGGKQYF. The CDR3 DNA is TGTGCCAGCAGTTCCACCGGGGGTGGAGGAGGAAAGCAGTACTTC.

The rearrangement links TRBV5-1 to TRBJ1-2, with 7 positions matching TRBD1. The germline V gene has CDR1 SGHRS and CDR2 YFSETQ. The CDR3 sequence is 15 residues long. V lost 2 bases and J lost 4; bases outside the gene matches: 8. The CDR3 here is CASSFKRGQIYGYTF. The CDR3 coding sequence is TGCGCCAGCAGCTTTAAAAGGGGGCAAATCTATGGCTACACCTTC. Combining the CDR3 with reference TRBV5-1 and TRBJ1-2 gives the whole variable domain KAGVTQTPRYLIKTRGQQVTLSCSPISGHRSVSWYQQTPGQGLQFLFEYFSETQRNKGNFPGRFSGRQFSNSRSEMNVSTLELGDSALYLCASSFKRGQIYGYTFGSGTRLTVV.

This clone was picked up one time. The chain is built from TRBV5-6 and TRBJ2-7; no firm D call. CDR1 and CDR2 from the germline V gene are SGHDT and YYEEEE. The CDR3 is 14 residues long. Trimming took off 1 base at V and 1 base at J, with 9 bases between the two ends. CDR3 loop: CASSLSSSSYEQYF. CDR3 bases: TGTGCCAGCAGCTTGTCGAGCTCATCCTACGAGCAGTACTTC.

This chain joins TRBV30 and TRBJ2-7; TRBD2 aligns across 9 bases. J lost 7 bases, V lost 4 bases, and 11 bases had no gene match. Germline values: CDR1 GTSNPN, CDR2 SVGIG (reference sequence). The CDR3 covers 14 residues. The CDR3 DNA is TGTGCCTGGAAACATAGCGGGAGTTCGGGAGAGCAGTACTTC. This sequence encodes CAWKHSGSSGEQYF.

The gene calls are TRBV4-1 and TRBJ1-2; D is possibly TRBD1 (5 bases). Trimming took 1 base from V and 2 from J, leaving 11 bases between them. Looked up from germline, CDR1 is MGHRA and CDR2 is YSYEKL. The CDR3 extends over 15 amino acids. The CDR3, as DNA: TGCGCCAGCAGCCAAGTTGGGGCGGGGAACTATGGCTACACCTTC. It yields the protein CASSQVGAGNYGYTF.

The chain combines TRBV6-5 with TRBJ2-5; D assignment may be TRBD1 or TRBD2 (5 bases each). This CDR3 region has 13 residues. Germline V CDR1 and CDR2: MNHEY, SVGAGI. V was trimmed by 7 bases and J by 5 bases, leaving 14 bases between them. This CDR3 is CASTSNGGETQYF. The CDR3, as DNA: TGTGCCAGCACCTCCAATGGGGGTGAGACCCAGTACTTC.

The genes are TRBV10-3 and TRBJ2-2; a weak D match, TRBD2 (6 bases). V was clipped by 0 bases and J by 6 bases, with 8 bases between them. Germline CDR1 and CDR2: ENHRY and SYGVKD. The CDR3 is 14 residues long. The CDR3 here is CAISESGGSGELFF. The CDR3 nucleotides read TGTGCCATCAGTGAGTCAGGAGGGTCCGGGGAGCTGTTTTTT.